One and the same sample provided the 19 T cell receptor beta chains below, sequenced in a study of T cells in localized non-small cell lung cancer. Data came from immunoSEQ multiplex PCR; TCRdb stores just in-frame clones and leaves some out. The data show more than 1,200 clones, 30% to 40% seen once. Sample: normal lung tissue next to the tumor, taken before any cancer treatment. The receptors shown here come from a woman aged 35-75 years with stage I lung adenocarcinoma.

The V and J genes are TRBV30 and TRBJ1-2; D is possibly TRBD1 (5 bases). V lost 3 bases and J 0 bases, leaving 11 bases between the germline ends. Germline V gene data show CDR1 as GTSNPN and CDR2 as SVGIG (reference sequence). The CDR3 totals 14 residues. Written as DNA, the CDR3 is TGTGCCTGGAGACGCAGGGTGCCTAACTATGGCTACACCTTC. Residues: CAWRRRVPNYGYTF.

This clone came up a few times. The gene calls are TRBV6-8 and TRBJ2-4, with D perhaps matching TRBD1 or TRBD2 (5 bases each). Looked up from germline, CDR1 is MNHGY and CDR2 is SAAAGT. The CDR3 runs 14 residues. The germline V and J ends were trimmed by 8 bases and 3 bases, with 14 bases remaining between them. CDR3 nucleotides: TGTGCCAGCTCTCCCGGGACCGTCAAAAACATTCAGTACTTC. Its protein product is CASSPGTVKNIQYF.

By share, this clone ranks as medium-sized. The DNA of the CDR3 is TGTGCCAGCAGCGTTATCCCGAGCTCCTACGAGCAGTACTTC. Residues: CASSVIPSSYEQYF. The chain carries TRBV9 and TRBJ2-7; D not resolved. This CDR3 has 14 residues. Germline V gene lookup returns CDR1 SGDLS and CDR2 YYNGEE. With 2 bases removed from V and 0 bases from J, the gap between germline ends came to 9 bases.

This sequence joins TRBV29-1 and TRBJ2-1, with TRBD2 identical over 7 bases. Germline loops: CDR1 SQVTM, CDR2 ANQGSEA. The CDR3 loop spans 15 amino acids. V was pared by 7 bases and J by 10 bases, with 19 bases of the junction left unmatched. CDR3 amino acids: CSAYNTASGKGEQFF. DNA for the CDR3: TGCAGCGCCTATAATACGGCTAGCGGAAAGGGGGAGCAGTTCTTC.

By sample share, this clone is medium-sized. The V call is TRBV11-3, the J call TRBJ2-7; D is uncertain. This CDR3 is 15 amino acids long. Germline-derived CDR1 and CDR2 are SGHNT and YENEEA. V dropped 5 bases and J dropped 1 base, with 15 bases sitting between them. The CDR3 nucleotides read TGTGCCAGCAGCGGCAGACACCATACTTCCTACGAGCAGTACTTC. Translating gives CASSGRHHTSYEQYF.

This clone was detected only a few times. The genes are TRBV9 and TRBJ2-5, with D unresolved. CDR1 and CDR2 from the germline V gene are SGDLS and YYNGEE. This CDR3 is 13 amino acids long. Trimming pared 2 bases from V and 3 bases from J, leaving 8 bases between. CDR3 in DNA: TGTGCCAGCAGCGTCAGCCGGGAAGAGACCCAGTACTTC. Translation: CASSVSREETQYF.

This chain links TRBV6-4 with TRBJ2-5, with 8 positions matching TRBD1. With V trimmed by 5 bases and J by 1 base, 6 bases remained unmatched. Germline CDR1 is MRHNA and CDR2 is SNTAGT. This CDR3 has 15 amino acids. The CDR3 here is CASSLQGDIQETQYF. The DNA for the CDR3 is TGTGCCAGCAGTTTACAGGGGGACATCCAAGAGACCCAGTACTTC.

The chain carries TRBV19 and TRBJ2-3; no reliable D call. Trimming removed 0 bases at V and 2 bases at J, with 6 bases between. The germline V gene encodes CDR1 LNHDA and CDR2 SQIVND (reference sequence). The CDR3 covers 14 residues. The chain's CDR3 is CASSIDKSTDTQYF. The CDR3, as DNA: TGTGCCAGTAGTATAGATAAGTCCACAGATACGCAGTATTTT.

This clone has just a few counts. V and J are TRBV1 and TRBJ2-1; TRBD2, the table's D call, lacks a check against the DNA. TRBV1 is classified as a pseudogene. CDR3 length: 14 amino acids. This chain's CDR3 is CASSQELVGNEQFF. DNA of the CDR3: TGCGCCAGCAGCCAAGAATTAGTCGGCAATGAGCAGTTCTTC.

J is TRBJ1-2 and V is TRBV19; possibly TRBD1 for D (5 bases). Trimming took 0 bases from V and 7 from J, leaving 12 bases between them. This CDR3 is built from 14 residues. CDR1 is LNHDA, CDR2 SQIVND, per germline (reference sequence). DNA for the CDR3: TGTGCCAGTAGTATAGATCTCCAGGGAGGTGGCTACACCTTC. Amino acids: CASSIDLQGGGYTF.

This clone was seen once. CDR3 DNA: TGTGCCAGTAGTATCAACGGCAATCAGCCCCAGCATTTT. Translation: CASSINGNQPQHF. The J gene is TRBJ1-5, the V gene TRBV19, with D unresolved. The CDR3 has 13 residues. Trimming stripped 3 bases from V and 2 bases from J, with 5 bases between. Germline values: CDR1 LNHDA, CDR2 SQIVND (reference sequence).

The rearrangement uses TRBV29-1 and TRBJ2-1; 8 bases fit TRBD2. Trimming removed 4 bases from V and 5 bases from J; junction bases left unmatched: 13. The CDR3 spans 16 residues. Germline CDR1 SQVTM, CDR2 ANQGSEA. The CDR3 DNA reads TGCAGCGTTGGGGGCCGCGGGCGGGGGGCTAACAATGAGCAGTTCTTC. As protein: CSVGGRGRGANNEQFF.

The genes are TRBV6-7 and TRBJ2-7; D is uncertain. TRBV6-7 is an ORF; its function is uncertain. This CDR3 has 13 amino acids. The germline V and J ends were trimmed by 5 bases and 4 bases, with 12 bases remaining between them. The CDR3 nucleotides read TGTGCCAGCAGTGAAGCGCCGGCTTACGAGCAGTACTTC. Encoded protein: CASSEAPAYEQYF.

This clone has only a few counts. The genes are TRBV6-8 and TRBJ2-2; D gene ambiguous. CDR1 is MNHGY, CDR2 SAAAGT, per germline. The CDR3 runs 13 residues. V was clipped by 2 bases and J by 4 bases, with 5 bases between them. The CDR3 here is CASSYGSTGELFF. In nucleotides, the CDR3 is TGTGCCAGCAGTTACGGGTCCACCGGGGAGCTGTTTTTT.

The chain has TRBV18 and TRBJ2-5; no reliable D call. The germline V gene encodes CDR1 KGHSH and CDR2 LQKENI. The V end was cut by 0 bases, the J end by 5 bases, with 10 bases between. The CDR3 runs 14 residues. Here the CDR3 reads CASSPPNSEETQYF. The CDR3 DNA sequence: TGTGCCAGCTCACCACCTAACAGTGAGGAGACCCAGTACTTC.

The chain employs TRBV1 and TRBJ2-2; the table's TRBD2 call for D was not verified on the DNA. TRBV1 is a documented pseudogene. The CDR3 covers 18 residues. The CDR3 DNA is TGCGCCAGCAGCCAGGCGGGACTAGCCCAATCGAACACCGGGGAGCTGTTTTTT. Translating gives CASSQAGLAQSNTGELFF.

The genes are TRBV28 and TRBJ2-5; perhaps TRBD1 as D (6 bases). CDR3 size: 13 residues. The ends were cut back, 4 bases at V and 5 bases at J, with 11 bases in the middle. CDR1 and CDR2 (germline): MDHEN, SYDVKM. CDR3 loop: CASSSQGLETQYF. CDR3 sequence (DNA): TGTGCCAGCAGTTCACAGGGTCTGGAGACCCAGTACTTC.

The chain has TRBV14 and TRBJ2-5; D not resolved. The germline CDR1 and CDR2 sequences are SGHDN and FVKESK. The length of the CDR3 is 14 residues. Trimming took off 1 base at V and 5 bases at J, with 11 bases between the two ends. The CDR3 region is CASSQVLGLETQYF. Written as DNA, the CDR3 is TGTGCCAGCAGCCAAGTTTTAGGGTTGGAGACCCAGTACTTC.

V is TRBV19 and J is TRBJ1-2; D is undetermined. This CDR3 comprises 14 residues. Trimming took off 1 base at V and 3 bases at J, with 9 bases between the two ends. Per the germline V gene, CDR1 is LNHDA and CDR2 is SQIVND (reference sequence). CDR3 amino acids: CASSIGIADYGYTF. CDR3 sequence (DNA): TGTGCCAGTAGTATAGGGATTGCGGACTATGGCTACACCTTC.